These 10 T cell receptor beta chains were sequenced from one sample in a study of memory CD4+ T cells and cytomegalovirus serostatus. The table came from immunoSEQ multiplex PCR; TCRdb's copy has only in-frame clones and leaves some out. The top ten clones hold about 0.79% of a sample with around 40,000 clones, roughly 83% of them seen once. The sort gate was single viable CD3+CD4+CD8-CD45RO+ cells for memory CD4+ T cells. The sample was memory CD4+ T cells from blood. The receptors shown here come from an adult in good health and CMV-seronegative.

The chain links TRBV30 to TRBJ2-2; D not certain. V was cut by 2 bases and J by 2 bases, with 12 bases left in between. Germline-derived CDR1 and CDR2 are GTSNPN and SVGIG (reference sequence). The CDR3 loop spans 15 amino acids. CDR3 sequence reads: CAWSFASANTGELFF. In DNA, the CDR3 is TGTGCCTGGAGTTTCGCTTCAGCTAACACCGGGGAGCTGTTTTTT.

CDR3 loop: CASSQVELTNTGELFF. As DNA, the CDR3 is TGTGCCAGCTCACAAGTAGAGCTGACGAACACCGGGGAGCTGTTTTTT. V is TRBV18 and J is TRBJ2-2; D gene ambiguous. The V gene's germline CDR1 is KGHSH and CDR2 LQKENI. This CDR3 comprises 16 residues. V lost 4 bases to trimming and J lost 0 bases, with 12 bases between them.

This clone was recorded only once. The chain couples TRBV5-4 to TRBJ2-5; D may be TRBD2 (5 bases). V gave up 4 bases and J gave up 5 bases, with 21 bases separating them. The CDR3 spans 16 residues. The germline V gene has CDR1 SGHNT and CDR2 YYREEE (reference sequence). The CDR3: CASSPEWTGGGETQYF. Written as DNA, the CDR3 is TGTGCCAGCAGCCCAGAATGGACCGGCGGCGGGGAGACCCAGTACTTC. Based on the CDR3 plus reference TRBV5-4 and TRBJ2-5, the full variable domain is ETGVTQSPTHLIKTRGQQVTLRCSSQSGHNTVSWYQQALGQGPQFIFQYYREEENGRGNFPPRFSGLQFPNYSSELNVNALELDDSALYLCASSPEWTGGGETQYFGPGTRLLVL.

This chain connects TRBV9 to TRBJ2-3; D not certain. With 0 bases removed from V and 2 bases from J, the gap between germline ends came to 4 bases. Per germline, CDR1 SGDLS and CDR2 YYNGEE. This CDR3 contains 13 residues. CDR3 loop: CASSVVITDTQYF. The CDR3 DNA sequence: TGTGCCAGCAGCGTAGTGATCACAGATACGCAGTATTTT.

The rearrangement uses TRBV11-2 and TRBJ1-5; 10 bases match TRBD1. The length of the CDR3 is 16 residues. Germline V gives CDR1 SGHAT, CDR2 FQNNGV. J was trimmed by 3 bases and V by 3 bases; bases with no gene match: 5. In DNA, the CDR3 is TGTGCCAGCAGCTTGGGACAGGGGTTAAACAATCAGCCCCAGCATTTT. Its protein is CASSLGQGLNNQPQHF.

The gene calls are TRBV11-2 and TRBJ2-1, with 10 bases identical to TRBD2. CDR1 and CDR2 (germline): SGHAT, FQNNGV. The CDR3 has 13 amino acids. The junction had 5 bases not matched to a gene; V was cut back by 5 bases and J by 10 bases. CDR3: CASSQTSGLEQFF. The CDR3 coding sequence is TGTGCCAGCAGCCAGACTAGCGGGCTGGAGCAGTTCTTC.

This clone turned up a few times. This chain uses TRBV19 with TRBJ1-2; D remains ambiguous. This CDR3 has 16 residues. Germline-derived CDR1 and CDR2 are LNHDA and SQIVND (reference sequence). Trimming stripped 3 bases from V and 5 bases from J, with 19 bases between. The CDR3 region is CASSIMFRRRKYGYTF. CDR3 nucleotides: TGTGCCAGTAGTATTATGTTCCGACGGAGAAAGTATGGCTACACCTTC.

CDR3 region: CASSYSNSLNQPQHF. CDR3 coding DNA: TGTGCCAGCAGTTACTCGAACAGCCTAAATCAGCCCCAGCATTTT. The J gene is TRBJ1-5, the V gene TRBV6-5, with D unresolved. Germline-derived CDR1 and CDR2 are MNHEY and SVGAGI. Trimming pared 0 bases from V and 4 bases from J, leaving 10 bases between. The CDR3 is made up of 15 amino acids.

This clone has just one count. Other DNA sequences in the sample encode the same CDR3. The chain employs TRBV18 and TRBJ1-1; D might be TRBD1 (6 bases). Germline V CDR1 and CDR2: KGHSH, LQKENI. The CDR3 covers 13 residues. V shed 3 bases and J shed 1 base, with 6 bases lying between them. CDR3 in amino acids: CASSPGQNTEAFF. In nucleotides, the CDR3 is TGTGCCAGCTCACCGGGACAGAACACTGAAGCTTTCTTT.

V is TRBV2 and J is TRBJ2-3; 11 nucleotides match TRBD2. V shed 7 bases and J 7 bases; nucleotides not matched to a gene: 7. CDR1 is SNHLY and CDR2 is FYNNEI in the germline V gene. The CDR3 length is 14 residues. Here the CDR3 reads CASILAGGPNTQYF. CDR3 nucleotide sequence: TGTGCCAGCATCCTAGCGGGGGGCCCAAATACGCAGTATTTT. Full variable domain (rest looked up from reference TRBV2 and TRBJ2-3): EPEVTQTPSHQVTQMGQEVILRCVPISNHLYFYWYRQILGQKVEFLVSFYNNEISEKSEIFDDQFSVERPDGSNFTLKIRSTKLEDSAMYFCASILAGGPNTQYFGPGTRLTVL.